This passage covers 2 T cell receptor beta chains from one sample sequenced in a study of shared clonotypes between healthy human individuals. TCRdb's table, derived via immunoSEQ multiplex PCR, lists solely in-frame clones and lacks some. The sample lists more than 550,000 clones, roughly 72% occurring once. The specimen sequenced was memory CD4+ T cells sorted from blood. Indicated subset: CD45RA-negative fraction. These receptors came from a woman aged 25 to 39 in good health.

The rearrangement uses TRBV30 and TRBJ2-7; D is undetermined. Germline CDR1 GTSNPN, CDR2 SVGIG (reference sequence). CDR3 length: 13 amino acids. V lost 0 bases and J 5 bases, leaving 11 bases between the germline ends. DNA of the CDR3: TGTGCCTGGAGTGTAGGTCGGCAGCACGAGCAGTACTTC. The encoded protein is CAWSVGRQHEQYF.

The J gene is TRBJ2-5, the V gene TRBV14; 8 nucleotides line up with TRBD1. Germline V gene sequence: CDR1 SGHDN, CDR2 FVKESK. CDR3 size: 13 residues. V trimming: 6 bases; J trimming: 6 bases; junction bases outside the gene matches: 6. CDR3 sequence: CASSGQGWKTQYF. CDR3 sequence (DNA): TGTGCCAGCAGTGGACAGGGTTGGAAGACCCAGTACTTC.